What follows are 14 T cell receptor beta chains derived from one specimen sequenced in a study of blood T cell repertoires in COVID-19. Method: immunoSEQ multiplex PCR; TCRdb's copy keeps in-frame clones and lacks some. The sample yields some 170,000 clones, 80% to 85% seen once. Sequencing used peripheral blood. These receptors came from a woman aged 80 or older with active or convalescent COVID-19.

The V call is TRBV4-3, the J call TRBJ1-1; no clear D gene. Trimming pared 1 base from V and 4 bases from J, leaving 7 bases between. CDR1 and CDR2 (germline): LGHNA, YSLEER. There are 13 residues in the CDR3. DNA of the CDR3: TGCGCCAGCAGCCAAGTCCGGGGCACTGAAGCTTTCTTT. Its protein is CASSQVRGTEAFF.

This clone is a singleton in its sample. The J gene is TRBJ2-6, the V gene TRBV10-3; D is ambiguous. CDR3 length equals 16 residues. Per the germline V gene, CDR1 is ENHRY and CDR2 is SYGVKD. V lost 0 bases and J 0 bases, leaving 6 bases between the germline ends. As DNA, the CDR3 is TGTGCCATCAGTGAGTCTCGCAGCTCTGGGGCCAACGTCCTGACTTTC. The encoded protein is CAISESRSSGANVLTF.

The rearrangement links TRBV5-4 to TRBJ2-5; 7 nucleotides line up with TRBD2. The CDR3 is 15 amino acids. Trimming removed 0 bases from V and 5 bases from J; junction bases left unmatched: 7. Germline CDR1 reads SGHNT; CDR2 reads YYREEE (reference sequence). The CDR3 region is CASSLAGGTRETQYF. CDR3 coding DNA: TGTGCCAGCAGCTTGGCGGGGGGTACCCGGGAGACCCAGTACTTC.

The J gene is TRBJ1-4, the V gene TRBV7-9; no definite D call. V was shortened by 5 bases and J by 7 bases, with 11 bases between the two germline ends. The CDR3 has 13 residues. Germline V lookup: CDR1 SEHNR, CDR2 FQNEAQ (reference sequence). The CDR3 sequence: CASSRGYAEKLFF. Here the CDR3 DNA reads TGTGCCAGCAGCAGAGGCTACGCTGAAAAACTGTTTTTT.

V and J are TRBV10-3 and TRBJ1-4; TRBD1 matches 7 bases. With 4 bases clipped from V and 5 bases from J, the junction kept 1 base outside the gene matches. This CDR3 comprises 13 residues. The V gene's germline CDR1 is ENHRY and CDR2 SYGVKD. The CDR3 is CAISGTGNEKLFF. As DNA, the CDR3 is TGTGCCATCAGTGGGACAGGCAATGAAAAACTGTTTTTT.

This chain joins TRBV7-9 and TRBJ2-7; 8 nucleotides line up with TRBD1. The CDR3 extends over 15 amino acids. The V gene end was trimmed by 5 bases and the J gene end by 7 bases; junction bases not matched to a gene: 13. CDR1 and CDR2 from the germline V gene are SEHNR and FQNEAQ (reference sequence). CDR3 region: CASSPGGAGVGEQYF. The CDR3 region has the DNA TGTGCCAGCAGCCCAGGGGGCGCAGGGGTAGGGGAGCAGTACTTC.

The chain has TRBV19 and TRBJ1-1; TRBD1 might be the D (5 bases). V lost 6 bases and J 1 base, leaving 9 bases between the germline ends. This CDR3 region has 13 residues. Germline CDR1 reads LNHDA; CDR2 reads SQIVND (reference sequence). CDR3 region: CASRDTQNTEAFF. The CDR3 bases are TGTGCCAGTAGGGACACCCAGAACACTGAAGCTTTCTTT.

The chain has TRBV19 and TRBJ1-2, with 9 bases matching TRBD1. V lost 4 bases and J lost 2; bases outside the gene matches: 5. The CDR3 consists of 15 residues. Germline V gene sequence: CDR1 LNHDA, CDR2 SQIVND (reference sequence). CDR3 sequence: CASSKRQGENYGYTF. As DNA, the CDR3 is TGTGCCAGTAGTAAACGACAGGGGGAGAACTATGGCTACACCTTC.

The gene calls are TRBV27 and TRBJ1-1, with D unclear. The CDR3 extends over 12 amino acids. CDR1 is MNHEY, CDR2 SMNVEV, per germline (reference sequence). Trimming left V 5 bases short and J 1 base short, with 5 bases between. CDR3 region: CASSNRNTEAFF. The CDR3, as DNA: TGTGCCAGCAGTAACAGGAACACTGAAGCTTTCTTT.

As DNA, the CDR3 is TGTGCCAGCAGCTCTGGGGACGGGAGCTCCTACGAGCAGTACTTC. This codes for CASSSGDGSSYEQYF. The V gene is TRBV5-6, the J gene TRBJ2-7; TRBD2 might be the D (6 bases). The germline V gene encodes CDR1 SGHDT and CDR2 YYEEEE. CDR3 length: 15 residues. Trimming left V 3 bases short and J 0 bases short, with 13 bases between.

The chain carries TRBV10-3 and TRBJ1-2; TRBD1 might be the D (5 bases). Germline V gene sequence: CDR1 ENHRY, CDR2 SYGVKD. The CDR3 covers 12 residues. With 2 bases removed from V and 7 bases from J, the gap between germline ends came to 8 bases. CDR3 sequence: CAISEGAFGYTF. In DNA, the CDR3 is TGTGCCATCAGTGAGGGGGCTTTTGGCTACACCTTC.

This clone has a single count. The genes are TRBV14 and TRBJ2-7, with 12 bases matching TRBD1. The CDR3 runs 16 residues. V gave up 4 bases and J gave up 3 bases; unmatched junction bases: 7. The germline gives CDR1 SGHDN, CDR2 FVKESK. DNA of the CDR3: TGTGCCAGCAGCCGCTCCGGGACAGGGGGCGGCTACGAGCAGTACTTC. Translating gives CASSRSGTGGGYEQYF. The whole variable domain, filled in from reference TRBV14 and TRBJ2-7, reads EAGVTQFPSHSVIEKGQTVTLRCDPISGHDNLYWYRRVMGKEIKFLLHFVKESKQDESGMPNNRFLAERTGGTYSTLKVQPAELEDSGVYFCASSRSGTGGGYEQYFGPGTRLTVT.

This chain connects TRBV7-2 to TRBJ2-1; 10 bases are a match to TRBD1. V lost 2 bases and J lost 7; bases outside the gene matches: 5. The CDR3 sequence is 15 residues long. CDR1 is SGHTA and CDR2 is FQGNSA in the germline V gene. DNA for the CDR3: TGTGCCAGCAGCTTAAGACAGGGGGCTGGGAATGAGCAGTTCTTC. It codes for CASSLRQGAGNEQFF. Filled out from reference TRBV7-2 and TRBJ2-1, the complete variable domain reads GAGVSQSPSNKVTEKGKDVELRCDPISGHTALYWYRQSLGQGLEFLIYFQGNSAPDKSGLPSDRFSAERTGGSVSTLTIQRTQQEDSAVYLCASSLRQGAGNEQFFGPGTRLTVL.

This chain uses TRBV24-1 with TRBJ1-5; 8 bases map to TRBD1. The CDR3 sequence is 13 residues long. Germline V lookup: CDR1 KGHDR, CDR2 SFDVKD. V was pared by 12 bases and J by 2 bases, with 5 bases of the junction left unmatched. The CDR3: CAVQGDGNQPQHF. The CDR3 DNA sequence: TGTGCCGTACAGGGGGATGGCAATCAGCCCCAGCATTTT.